This T cell receptor (beta chain) was sequenced for a study of blood T cells in healthy people across ages. Findings and limits, study-wide: Naive T cell percentage by flow cytometry tracked strongly with beta diversity.

CDR1 and CDR2 (germline): DFQATT, SNEGSKA (reference sequence). The CDR3 spans 17 residues. The V gene end was trimmed by 5 bases and the J gene end by 0 bases; junction bases not matched to a gene: 12. This clonotype appeared a few times. Its antigen is still unknown. It was with a sample-barcoded 5' primer and a J-beta primer mix that a second PCR of about 7 to 12 cycles was run. Each CDR3 protein is one row after TCRdb ran MiXCR on the 5' RACE reads. The profile shows some 1.5 million distinct CDR3 sequences, under 55% of them singletons. This receptor was identified in a woman between 18 and 29 years old in good health. This rearrangement joins TRBV20-1 to TRBJ2-7; 11 bases map to TRBD2. Sequenced: blood. Here the CDR3 reads CSAQPSGRPILSYEQYF. CDR3 sequence (DNA): TGCAGTGCTCAACCTAGCGGGAGGCCCATCCTCTCCTACGAGCAGTACTTC.